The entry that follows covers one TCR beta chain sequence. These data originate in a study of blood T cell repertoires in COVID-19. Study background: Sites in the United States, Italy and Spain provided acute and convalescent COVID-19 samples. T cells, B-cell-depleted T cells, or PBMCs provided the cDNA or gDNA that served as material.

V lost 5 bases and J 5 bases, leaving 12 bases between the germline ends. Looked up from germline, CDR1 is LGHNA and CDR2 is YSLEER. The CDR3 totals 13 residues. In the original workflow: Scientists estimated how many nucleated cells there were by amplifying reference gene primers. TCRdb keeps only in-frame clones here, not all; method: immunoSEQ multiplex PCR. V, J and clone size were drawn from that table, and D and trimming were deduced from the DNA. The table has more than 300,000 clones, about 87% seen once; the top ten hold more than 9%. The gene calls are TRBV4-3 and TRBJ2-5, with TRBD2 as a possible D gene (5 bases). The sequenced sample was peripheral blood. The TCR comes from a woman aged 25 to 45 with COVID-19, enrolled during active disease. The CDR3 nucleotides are TGCGCCAGCAGCGCTACTAGTGCGGAGACCCAGTACTTC. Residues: CASSATSAETQYF.